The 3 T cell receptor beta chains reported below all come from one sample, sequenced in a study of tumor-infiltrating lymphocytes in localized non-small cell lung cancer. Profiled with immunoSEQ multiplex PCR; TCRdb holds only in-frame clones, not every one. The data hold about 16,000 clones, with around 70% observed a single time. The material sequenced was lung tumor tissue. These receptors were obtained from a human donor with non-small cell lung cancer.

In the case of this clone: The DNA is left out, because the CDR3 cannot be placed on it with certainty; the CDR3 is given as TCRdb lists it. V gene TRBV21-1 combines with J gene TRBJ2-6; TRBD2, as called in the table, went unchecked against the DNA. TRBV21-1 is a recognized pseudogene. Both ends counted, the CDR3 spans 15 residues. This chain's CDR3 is CASSKWGAGANVLTF.

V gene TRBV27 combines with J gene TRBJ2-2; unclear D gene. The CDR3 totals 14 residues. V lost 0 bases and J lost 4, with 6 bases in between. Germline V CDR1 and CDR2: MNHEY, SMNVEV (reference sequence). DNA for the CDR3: TGTGCCAGCAGTTTATCGTTCGGCACCGGGGAGCTGTTTTTT. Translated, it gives CASSLSFGTGELFF.

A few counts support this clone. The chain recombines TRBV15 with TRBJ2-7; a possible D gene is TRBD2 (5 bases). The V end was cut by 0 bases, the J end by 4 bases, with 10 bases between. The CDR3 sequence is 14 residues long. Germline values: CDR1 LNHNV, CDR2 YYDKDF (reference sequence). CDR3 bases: TGTGCCACCAGCAGAGATTACGGAGGTTACGAGCAGTACTTC. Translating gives CATSRDYGGYEQYF.